These T cell receptor beta chains were read from a single sample in a study of neurological immune-mediated disorders. TCRdb reprocessed the 5' RACE reads via MiXCR and lists one record per CDR3 protein. The table includes tens of thousands of distinct CDR3 sequences, approximately 5% detected once. The sequencing sample was made of CD4+ T cells from blood. The receptors here all came from a woman in her forties or fifties in good health. The CDR3 runs from the conserved cysteine through the conserved F or W. Each record gives: CDR3 protein, CDR3 DNA, V gene, clone size, D gene, J gene. D genes are given only for firm matches. Only some rows state a clone size, as once, few, many or a class for expanded clones.

CSARVPAGTETQYF TGCAGTGCTAGAGTCCCAGCGGGCACTGAGACCCAGTACTTC TRBV20-1 . . TRBJ2-5
CASSYGANYGYTF TGTGCCAGCAGTTACGGGGCGAACTATGGCTACACCTTC TRBV6-5 many . TRBJ1-2
CASSPRGGNEKLFF TGTGCCAGCAGTCCCCGTGGGGGGAATGAAAAACTGTTTTTT TRBV6-1 many . TRBJ1-4
CSAQENSNQPQHF TGCAGTGCCCAGGAAAATAGCAATCAGCCCCAGCATTTT TRBV20-1 many . TRBJ1-5
CASSLIPASDSGYTF TGTGCCAGCAGTTTAATCCCTGCGAGTGACAGTGGCTACACCTTC TRBV27 many . TRBJ1-2
CSARGPILADTQYF TGCAGTGCTAGGGGGCCAATCCTGGCAGATACGCAGTATTTT TRBV20-1 many . TRBJ2-3
CSARDAGGGDTQYF TGCAGTGCTAGGGATGCAGGGGGAGGTGATACGCAGTATTTT TRBV20-1 many . TRBJ2-3
CASSSGSGTQFF TGTGCCAGCAGCTCGGGCTCGGGGACTCAGTTCTTC TRBV7-8 many . TRBJ2-1
CASSLGFGYTF TGTGCCAGCAGCTTAGGTTTTGGCTACACCTTC TRBV7-2 many . TRBJ1-2
CASRLQGQETQYF TGTGCCAGCAGACTACAGGGTCAAGAGACCCAGTACTTC TRBV3-1 . . TRBJ2-5
CASRYNRGLNEKLFF TGTGCCAGCAGATACAACAGGGGCTTAAATGAAAAACTGTTTTTT TRBV27 many TRBD1 TRBJ1-4
CASSPQGLGNQPQHF TGTGCCAGCAGTCCCCAGGGTTTAGGCAATCAGCCCCAGCATTTT TRBV27 medium-sized . TRBJ1-5
CASSTTDRGRGYTF TGTGCCAGCAGCACTACTGACAGGGGTCGGGGCTACACCTTC TRBV7-9 many TRBD1 TRBJ1-2
CATSRDKRSTDTQYF TGTGCCACCAGCAGAGATAAGCGGAGCACAGATACGCAGTATTTT TRBV15 many . TRBJ2-3
CASSIGLGGTEAFF TGTGCCAGTAGTATCGGCCTCGGGGGCACTGAAGCTTTCTTT TRBV19 many . TRBJ1-1
CASSLDRKETQYF TGTGCCAGCTCCCTTGACAGAAAAGAGACCCAGTACTTC TRBV18 many . TRBJ2-5
CASSGSHLNQPQHF TGTGCCAGCAGTGGGTCACACCTGAATCAGCCCCAGCATTTT TRBV6-1 . . TRBJ1-5
CASSARPGTDTQYF TGTGCCAGCAGCGCCCGGCCTGGGACAGATACGCAGTATTTT TRBV9 many . TRBJ2-3
CASSPSGRAGDTQYF TGTGCCAGCAGCCCTAGCGGGAGGGCGGGAGATACGCAGTATTTT TRBV7-2 many TRBD2 TRBJ2-3
CASRGPYNEQFF TGTGCCAGCAGAGGCCCCTACAATGAGCAGTTCTTC TRBV2 many . TRBJ2-1